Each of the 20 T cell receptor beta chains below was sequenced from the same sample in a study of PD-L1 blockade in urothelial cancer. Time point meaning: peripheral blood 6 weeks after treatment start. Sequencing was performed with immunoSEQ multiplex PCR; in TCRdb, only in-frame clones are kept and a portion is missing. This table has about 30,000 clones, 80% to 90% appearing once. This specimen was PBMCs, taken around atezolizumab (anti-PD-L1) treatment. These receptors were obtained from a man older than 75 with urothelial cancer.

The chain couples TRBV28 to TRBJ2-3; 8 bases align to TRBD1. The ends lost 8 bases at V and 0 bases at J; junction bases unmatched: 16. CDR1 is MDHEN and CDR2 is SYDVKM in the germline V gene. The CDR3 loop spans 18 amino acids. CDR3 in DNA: TGTGCCAGCTGTGGGCAGGGGGCGCCTCGGGCTAGCACAGATACGCAGTATTTT. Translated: CASCGQGAPRASTDTQYF.

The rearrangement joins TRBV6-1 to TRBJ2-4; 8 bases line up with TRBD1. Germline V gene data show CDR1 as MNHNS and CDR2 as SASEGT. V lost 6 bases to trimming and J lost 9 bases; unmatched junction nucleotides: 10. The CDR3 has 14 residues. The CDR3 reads CASSHGQGWGIQYF. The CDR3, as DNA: TGTGCCAGCAGCCACGGACAGGGTTGGGGCATTCAGTACTTC.

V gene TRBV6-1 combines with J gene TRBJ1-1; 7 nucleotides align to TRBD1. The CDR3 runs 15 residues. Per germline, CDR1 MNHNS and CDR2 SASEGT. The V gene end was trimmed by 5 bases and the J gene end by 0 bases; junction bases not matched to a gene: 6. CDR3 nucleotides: TGTGCCAGCAGTAGACAGGGCCAAATGAACACTGAAGCTTTCTTT. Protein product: CASSRQGQMNTEAFF.

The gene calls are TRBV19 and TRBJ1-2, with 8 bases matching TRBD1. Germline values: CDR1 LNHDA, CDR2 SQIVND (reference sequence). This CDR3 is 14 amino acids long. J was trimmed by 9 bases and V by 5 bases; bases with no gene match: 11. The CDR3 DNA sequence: TGTGCCAGTAGTGCCCCGACAGGGGTTTTTAGCTACACCTTC. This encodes CASSAPTGVFSYTF.

CDR3: CSSPGQGDGELFF. The CDR3 DNA reads as TGCAGCTCACCGGGACAGGGAGACGGGGAGCTGTTTTTT. The chain links TRBV29-1 to TRBJ2-2; TRBD1 agrees at 9 bases. The CDR3 totals 13 residues. The germline V gene has CDR1 SQVTM and CDR2 ANQGSEA. With V trimmed by 8 bases and J by 7 bases, 8 bases remained unmatched.

CDR3 sequence reads: CASSATRLAGYNEQFF. The CDR3 nucleotides read TGTGCCAGCAGTGCGACCCGACTAGCGGGGTACAATGAGCAGTTCTTC. V usage is TRBV2 and J usage is TRBJ2-1; 11 bases are a match to TRBD2. With 4 bases clipped from V and 4 bases from J, the junction kept 6 bases outside the gene matches. Germline assignment: CDR1 SNHLY and CDR2 FYNNEI. There are 16 residues in the CDR3.

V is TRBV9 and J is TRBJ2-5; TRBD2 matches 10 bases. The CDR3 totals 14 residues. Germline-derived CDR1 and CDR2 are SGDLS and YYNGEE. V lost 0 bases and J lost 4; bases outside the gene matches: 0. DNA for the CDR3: TGTGCCAGCAGCGTAGGACTAGCGGGAGAGACCCAGTACTTC. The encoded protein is CASSVGLAGETQYF.

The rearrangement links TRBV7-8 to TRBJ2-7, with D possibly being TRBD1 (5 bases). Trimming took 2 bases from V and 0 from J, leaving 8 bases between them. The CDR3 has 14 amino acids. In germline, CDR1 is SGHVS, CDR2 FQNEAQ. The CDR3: CASSLSGNSYEQYF. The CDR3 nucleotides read TGTGCCAGCAGCTTATCAGGGAACTCCTACGAGCAGTACTTC.

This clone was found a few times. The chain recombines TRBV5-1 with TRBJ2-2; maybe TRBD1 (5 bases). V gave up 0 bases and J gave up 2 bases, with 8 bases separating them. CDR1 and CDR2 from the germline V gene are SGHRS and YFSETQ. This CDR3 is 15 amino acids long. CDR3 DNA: TGCGCCAGCAGCTTGGGACAGTTAAACACCGGGGAGCTGTTTTTT. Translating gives CASSLGQLNTGELFF.

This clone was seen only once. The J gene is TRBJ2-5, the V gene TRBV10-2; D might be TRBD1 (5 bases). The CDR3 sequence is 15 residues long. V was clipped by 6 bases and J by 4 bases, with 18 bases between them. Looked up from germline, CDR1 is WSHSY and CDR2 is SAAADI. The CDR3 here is CASSDAGLLSETQYF. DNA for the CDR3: TGCGCCAGCAGCGACGCAGGGTTACTGTCAGAGACCCAGTACTTC.

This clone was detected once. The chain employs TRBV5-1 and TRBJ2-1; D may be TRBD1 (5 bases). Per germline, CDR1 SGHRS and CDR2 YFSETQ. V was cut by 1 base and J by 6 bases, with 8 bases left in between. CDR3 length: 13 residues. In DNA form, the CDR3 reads TGCGCCAGCAGCTTGTTTGACAGCAATGAGCAGTTCTTC. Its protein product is CASSLFDSNEQFF. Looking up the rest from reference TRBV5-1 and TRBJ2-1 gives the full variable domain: KAGVTQTPRYLIKTRGQQVTLSCSPISGHRSVSWYQQTPGQGLQFLFEYFSETQRNKGNFPGRFSGRQFSNSRSEMNVSTLELGDSALYLCASSLFDSNEQFFGPGTRLTVL.

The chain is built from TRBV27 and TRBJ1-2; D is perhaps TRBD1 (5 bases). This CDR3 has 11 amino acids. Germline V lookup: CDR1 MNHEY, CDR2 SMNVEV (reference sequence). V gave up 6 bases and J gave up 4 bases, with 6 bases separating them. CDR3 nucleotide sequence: TGTGCCAGCAGCCAGGGCTATGGCTACACCTTC. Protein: CASSQGYGYTF.

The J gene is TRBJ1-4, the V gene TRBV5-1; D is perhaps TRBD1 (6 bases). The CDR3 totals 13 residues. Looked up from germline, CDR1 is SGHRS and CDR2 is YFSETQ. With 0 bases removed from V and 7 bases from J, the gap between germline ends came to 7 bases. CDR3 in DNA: TGCGCCAGCAGCTTGGACAGGGCTGAAAAACTGTTTTTT. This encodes CASSLDRAEKLFF. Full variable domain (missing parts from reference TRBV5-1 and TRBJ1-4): KAGVTQTPRYLIKTRGQQVTLSCSPISGHRSVSWYQQTPGQGLQFLFEYFSETQRNKGNFPGRFSGRQFSNSRSEMNVSTLELGDSALYLCASSLDRAEKLFFGSGTQLSVL.

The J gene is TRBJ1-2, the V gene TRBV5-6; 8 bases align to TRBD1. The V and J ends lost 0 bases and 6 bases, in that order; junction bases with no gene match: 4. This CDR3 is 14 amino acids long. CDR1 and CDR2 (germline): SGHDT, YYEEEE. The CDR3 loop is CASSLDRGFDGYTF. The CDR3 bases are TGTGCCAGCAGCTTGGACAGGGGGTTCGATGGCTACACCTTC.

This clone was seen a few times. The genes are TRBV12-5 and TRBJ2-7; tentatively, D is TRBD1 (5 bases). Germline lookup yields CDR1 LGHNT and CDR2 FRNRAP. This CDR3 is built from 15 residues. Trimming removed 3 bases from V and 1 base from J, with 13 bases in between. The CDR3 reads CASGLPQGNSYEQYF. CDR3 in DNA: TGTGCTAGTGGTTTACCGCAGGGTAATTCCTACGAGCAGTACTTC. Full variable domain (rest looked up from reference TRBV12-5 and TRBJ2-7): DARVTQTPRHKVTEMGQEVTMRCQPILGHNTVFWYRQTMMQGLELLAYFRNRAPLDDSGMPKDRFSAEMPDATLATLKIQPSEPRDSAVYFCASGLPQGNSYEQYFGPGTRLTVT.

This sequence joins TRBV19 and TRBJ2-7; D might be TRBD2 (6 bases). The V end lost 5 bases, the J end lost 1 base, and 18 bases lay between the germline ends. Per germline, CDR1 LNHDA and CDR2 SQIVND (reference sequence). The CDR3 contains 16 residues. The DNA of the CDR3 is TGTGCCAGTAGTGCCAGAGATAGCGGTTTTTCCTACGAGCAGTACTTC. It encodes CASSARDSGFSYEQYF.

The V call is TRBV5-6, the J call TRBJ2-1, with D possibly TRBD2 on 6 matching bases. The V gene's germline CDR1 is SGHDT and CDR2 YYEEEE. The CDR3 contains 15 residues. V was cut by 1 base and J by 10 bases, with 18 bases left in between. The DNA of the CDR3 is TGTGCCAGCAGCTTGTATAGCGGTGGAGGTCGGGAGCAGTTCTTC. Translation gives CASSLYSGGGREQFF. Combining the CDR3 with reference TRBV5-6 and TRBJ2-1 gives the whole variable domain DAGVTQSPTHLIKTRGQQVTLRCSPKSGHDTVSWYQQALGQGPQFIFQYYEEEERQRGNFPDRFSGHQFPNYSSELNVNALLLGDSALYLCASSLYSGGGREQFFGPGTRLTVL.

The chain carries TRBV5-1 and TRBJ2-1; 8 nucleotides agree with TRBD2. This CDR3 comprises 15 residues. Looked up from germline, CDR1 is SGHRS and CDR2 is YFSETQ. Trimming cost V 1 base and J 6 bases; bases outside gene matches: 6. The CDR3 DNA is TGCGCCAGCAGCTTGCAGTCGGGAGGGGTCAATGAGCAGTTCTTC. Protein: CASSLQSGGVNEQFF.

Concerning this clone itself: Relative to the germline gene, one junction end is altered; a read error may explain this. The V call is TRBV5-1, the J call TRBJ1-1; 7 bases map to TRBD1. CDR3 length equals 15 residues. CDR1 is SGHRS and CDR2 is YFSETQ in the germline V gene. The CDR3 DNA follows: TGCGCCAGCAGCTTGGAGACAGGGTTGAAAACTGAAGCTTTCTTT. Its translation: CASSLETGLKTEAFF.

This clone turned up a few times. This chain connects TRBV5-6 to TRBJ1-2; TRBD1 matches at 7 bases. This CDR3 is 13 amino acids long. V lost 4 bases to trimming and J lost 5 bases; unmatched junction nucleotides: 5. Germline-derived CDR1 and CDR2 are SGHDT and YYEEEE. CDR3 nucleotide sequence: TGTGCCAGCAGCCGGACAGGACGATATGGCTACACCTTC. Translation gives CASSRTGRYGYTF.